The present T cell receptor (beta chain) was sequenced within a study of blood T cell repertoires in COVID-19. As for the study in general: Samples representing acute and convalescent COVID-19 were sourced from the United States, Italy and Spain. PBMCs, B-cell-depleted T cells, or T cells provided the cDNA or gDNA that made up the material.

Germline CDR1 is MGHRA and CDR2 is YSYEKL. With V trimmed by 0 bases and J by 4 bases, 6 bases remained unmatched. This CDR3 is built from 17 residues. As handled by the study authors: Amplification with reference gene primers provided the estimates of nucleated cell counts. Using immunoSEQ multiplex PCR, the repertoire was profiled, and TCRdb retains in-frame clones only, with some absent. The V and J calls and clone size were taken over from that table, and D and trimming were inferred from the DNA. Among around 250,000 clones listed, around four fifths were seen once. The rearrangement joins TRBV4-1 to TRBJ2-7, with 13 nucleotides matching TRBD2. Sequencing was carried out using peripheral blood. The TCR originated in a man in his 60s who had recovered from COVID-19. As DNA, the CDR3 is TGCGCCAGCAGCCAAGAACCGGGACTAGCGGGGAAGTACGAGCAGTACTTC. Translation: CASSQEPGLAGKYEQYF.